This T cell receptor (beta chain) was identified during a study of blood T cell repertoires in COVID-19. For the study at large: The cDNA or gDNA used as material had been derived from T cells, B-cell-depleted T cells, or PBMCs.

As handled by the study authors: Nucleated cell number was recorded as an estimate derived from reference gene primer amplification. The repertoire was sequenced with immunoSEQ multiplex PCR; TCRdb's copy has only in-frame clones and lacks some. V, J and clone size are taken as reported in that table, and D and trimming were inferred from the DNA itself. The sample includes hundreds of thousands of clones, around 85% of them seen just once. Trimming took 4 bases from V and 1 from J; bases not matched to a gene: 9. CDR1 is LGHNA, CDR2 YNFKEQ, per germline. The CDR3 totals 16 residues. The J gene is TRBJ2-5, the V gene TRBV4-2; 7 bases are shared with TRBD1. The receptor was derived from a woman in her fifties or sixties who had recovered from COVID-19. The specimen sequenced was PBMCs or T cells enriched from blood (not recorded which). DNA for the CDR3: TGTGCCAGCAGCCTCGGGACAGCTCTTCCCCAAGAGACCCAGTACTTC. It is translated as CASSLGTALPQETQYF.